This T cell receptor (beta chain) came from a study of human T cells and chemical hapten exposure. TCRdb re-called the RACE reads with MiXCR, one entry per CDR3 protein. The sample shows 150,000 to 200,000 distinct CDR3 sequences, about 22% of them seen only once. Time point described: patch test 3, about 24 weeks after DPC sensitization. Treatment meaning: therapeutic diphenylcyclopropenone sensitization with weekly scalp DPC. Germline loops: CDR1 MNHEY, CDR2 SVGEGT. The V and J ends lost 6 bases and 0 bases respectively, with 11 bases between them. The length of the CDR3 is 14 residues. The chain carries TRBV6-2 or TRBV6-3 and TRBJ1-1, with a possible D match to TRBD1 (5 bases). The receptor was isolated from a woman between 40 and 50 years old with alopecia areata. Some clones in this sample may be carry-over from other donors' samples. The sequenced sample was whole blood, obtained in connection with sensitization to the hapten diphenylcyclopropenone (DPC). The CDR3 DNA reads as TGTGCCAGCAGATTCACAGGAATGAACACTGAAGCTTTCTTT. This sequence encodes CASRFTGMNTEAFF.